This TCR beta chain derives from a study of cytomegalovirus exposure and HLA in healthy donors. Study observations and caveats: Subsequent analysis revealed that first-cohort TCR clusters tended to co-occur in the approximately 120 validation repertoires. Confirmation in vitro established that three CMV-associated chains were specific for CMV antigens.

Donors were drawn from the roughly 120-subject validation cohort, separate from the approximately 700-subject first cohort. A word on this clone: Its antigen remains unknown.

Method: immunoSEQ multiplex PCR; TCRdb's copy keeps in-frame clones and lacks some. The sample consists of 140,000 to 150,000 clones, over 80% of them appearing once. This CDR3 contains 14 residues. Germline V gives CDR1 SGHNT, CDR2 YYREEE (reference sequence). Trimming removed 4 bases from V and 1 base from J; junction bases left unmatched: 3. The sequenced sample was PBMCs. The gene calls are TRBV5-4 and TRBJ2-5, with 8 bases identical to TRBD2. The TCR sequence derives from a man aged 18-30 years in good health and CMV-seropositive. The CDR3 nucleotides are TGTGCCAGCAGCCCCGGGACTAGCCAAGAGACCCAGTACTTC. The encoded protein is CASSPGTSQETQYF.